The 27 T cell receptor beta chains below all came from one sample that was sequenced in a study of cytomegalovirus exposure and HLA in healthy donors. A multiplex PCR was run with 60 Vbeta primers and 13 Jbeta primers. Only in-frame clones appear in the TCRdb table, and some are missing; sequencing was by immunoSEQ multiplex PCR. The sample consists of about 170,000 clones, 60% to 85% of them appearing once. The source material was PBMCs. The receptors shown here come from a female donor in good health and CMV-seronegative.

A remark on this clone: The same CDR3 arises from other DNA sequences in this sample as well. The chain is built from TRBV27 and TRBJ2-4; TRBD2 aligns across 13 bases. J lost 9 bases, V lost 5 bases, and 4 bases had no gene match. Germline CDR1 reads MNHEY; CDR2 reads SMNVEV (reference sequence). This CDR3 spans 14 amino acids. In nucleotides, the CDR3 is TGTGCCAGCAGTGTACTAGCGGGAGGGATCATTCAGTACTTC. Its translation: CASSVLAGGIIQYF.

The rearrangement uses TRBV9 and TRBJ2-5; the match to TRBD2 covers 12 bases. The CDR3 totals 16 residues. The junction had 1 base not matched to a gene; V was cut back by 0 bases and J by 1 base. Germline lookup yields CDR1 SGDLS and CDR2 YYNGEE. CDR3 protein: CASSVGLAGAQETQYF. CDR3 nucleotide sequence: TGTGCCAGCAGCGTAGGACTAGCGGGGGCCCAAGAGACCCAGTACTTC.

The chain has TRBV29-1 and TRBJ2-7, with TRBD1 identical over 9 bases. Germline CDR1 reads SQVTM; CDR2 reads ANQGSEA. Trimming took 7 bases from V and 0 from J; bases not matched to a gene: 7. This CDR3 has 14 amino acids. CDR3 DNA sequence: TGCAGCGCTCTACAGGGGGCGAGCTCCTACGAGCAGTACTTC. It is translated as CSALQGASSYEQYF.

The chain carries TRBV19 and TRBJ2-3; 13 nucleotides align to TRBD2. Germline CDR1 and CDR2: LNHDA and SQIVND (reference sequence). This CDR3 has 17 residues. The V and J ends lost 5 bases and 1 base, in that order; junction bases with no gene match: 6. CDR3 sequence: CASSGTSGTPRTDTQYF. CDR3 nucleotides: TGTGCCAGTAGTGGGACTAGCGGGACCCCTCGCACAGATACGCAGTATTTT.

This clone was detected only once. Other DNA sequences in the same sample also yield this CDR3. The chain links TRBV30 to TRBJ1-1; the D is unclear. Germline V CDR1 and CDR2: GTSNPN, SVGIG (reference sequence). V lost 0 bases, J lost 5 bases, and 4 bases lay in between. The CDR3 extends over 11 amino acids. CDR3 sequence: CAWSVQTEAFF. For the CDR3, the DNA is TGTGCCTGGAGTGTACAGACTGAAGCTTTCTTT.

CDR3 in amino acids: CASSLGARGLYNSPLHF. CDR3 in DNA: TGTGCCAGCAGCTTGGGGGCGAGGGGGCTCTATAATTCACCCCTCCACTTT. The chain has TRBV5-5 and TRBJ1-6; 7 bases align to TRBD1. The length of the CDR3 is 17 residues. V lost 0 bases, J lost 3 bases, and 6 bases stayed unmatched. Germline CDR1 reads SGHKS; CDR2 reads YYEKEE (reference sequence).

The chain employs TRBV28 and TRBJ2-6; maybe TRBD2 (5 bases). V gave up 8 bases and J gave up 0 bases, with 8 bases separating them. The CDR3 runs to 14 residues. In germline, CDR1 is MDHEN, CDR2 SYDVKM. CDR3 protein: CASAGHSGANVLTF. The CDR3 nucleotides read TGTGCCAGCGCGGGCCACTCTGGGGCCAACGTCCTGACTTTC.

This chain connects TRBV2 to TRBJ1-3, with TRBD1 as a possible D gene (6 bases). Germline values: CDR1 SNHLY, CDR2 FYNNEI. This CDR3 comprises 14 residues. Trimming removed 6 bases at V and 2 bases at J, with 11 bases between. CDR3 sequence (DNA): TGTGCCAGCAGGTTAGGACAGACTGGAAACACCATATATTTT. Protein: CASRLGQTGNTIYF.

The chain recombines TRBV4-1 with TRBJ2-5; TRBD1 agrees at 7 bases. Judging by the DNA end, TRBJ2-7 fits better; the J call may be wrong. Germline-derived CDR1 and CDR2 are MGHRA and YSYEKL. This CDR3 is 15 amino acids long. CDR3 nucleotide sequence: TGCGCCAGCAGCCAAGCCTGGGGACAGAACTACGAGCAGTACTTC. This translates into CASSQAWGQNYEQYF.

This clone was picked up a small number of times. The chain recombines TRBV6-5 with TRBJ1-2; 7 bases match TRBD1. Germline V lookup: CDR1 MNHEY, CDR2 SVGAGI. The J segment lost 3 bases and the V segment lost 5 bases, leaving 6 bases of the junction unmatched. The CDR3 consists of 14 residues. CDR3 DNA: TGTGCCAGCAGTCCCACCGGGACAGACTATGGCTACACCTTC. Translation: CASSPTGTDYGYTF.

This clone was seen only once. The gene calls are TRBV11-2 and TRBJ2-6, with D possibly being TRBD1 (6 bases). V lost 2 bases and J lost 0, with 11 bases in between. This CDR3 has 17 amino acids. Germline-derived CDR1 and CDR2 are SGHAT and FQNNGV. CDR3 sequence reads: CASSLMGQASGANVLTF. The CDR3 nucleotides are TGTGCCAGCAGCTTAATGGGACAAGCCTCTGGGGCCAACGTCCTGACTTTC.

CDR3 DNA: TGTGCCAGCAGCTTGTTAGCGGGGGGGATAGATACGCAGTATTTT. Its translation: CASSLLAGGIDTQYF. The gene calls are TRBV11-2 and TRBJ2-3; 11 bases fit TRBD2. The CDR3 is 15 residues long. The V segment lost 3 bases and the J segment 5 bases; nucleotides outside the gene matches: 4. Germline V lookup: CDR1 SGHAT, CDR2 FQNNGV.

The chain carries TRBV6-5 and TRBJ2-5, with 10 bases aligning to TRBD1. The CDR3 has 16 amino acids. Trimming took 0 bases from V and 4 from J; bases not matched to a gene: 5. The V gene's germline CDR1 is MNHEY and CDR2 SVGAGI. CDR3 loop: CASSYSGGQGLETQYF. For the CDR3, the DNA is TGTGCCAGCAGTTACTCGGGGGGACAGGGGTTAGAGACCCAGTACTTC.

The V call is TRBV28, the J call TRBJ1-1; D not certain. The CDR3 is 13 residues long. V was pared by 5 bases and J by 5 bases, with 12 bases between. Looked up from germline, CDR1 is MDHEN and CDR2 is SYDVKM. CDR3 protein: CASSPPGFTEAFF. CDR3 sequence (DNA): TGTGCCAGCAGTCCGCCGGGGTTTACTGAAGCTTTCTTT.

The chain has TRBV7-9 and TRBJ2-1, with D hard to call. Trimming pared 0 bases from V and 8 bases from J, leaving 11 bases between. The CDR3 extends over 14 amino acids. The germline gives CDR1 SEHNR, CDR2 FQNEAQ (reference sequence). The CDR3 protein is CASSLATPRDEQFF. The DNA of the CDR3 is TGTGCCAGCAGCTTAGCTACCCCGAGAGATGAGCAGTTCTTC.

The rearrangement links TRBV11-3 to TRBJ1-1, with D maybe TRBD1 (6 bases). Per germline, CDR1 SGHNT and CDR2 YENEEA. With 3 bases removed from V and 4 bases from J, the gap between germline ends came to 12 bases. This CDR3 comprises 14 residues. The CDR3 spells CASSFGGGGTEAFF. For the CDR3, the DNA is TGTGCCAGCAGCTTTGGAGGGGGGGGCACTGAAGCTTTCTTT. Based on the CDR3 plus reference TRBV11-3 and TRBJ1-1, the full variable domain is EAGVVQSPRYKIIEKKQPVAFWCNPISGHNTLYWYLQNLGQGPELLIRYENEEAVDDSQLPKDRFSAERLKGVDSTLKIQPAELGDSAVYLCASSFGGGGTEAFFGQGTRLTVV.

CDR3 DNA: TGTGCCAGCAGCCTGGACAGTTACACTGAAGCTTTCTTT. This sequence encodes CASSLDSYTEAFF. The chain uses TRBV7-7 and TRBJ1-1; TRBD1 might be the D (6 bases). The CDR3 contains 13 residues. CDR1 and CDR2 (germline): SSHAT, FNYEAQ (reference sequence). V was pared by 5 bases and J by 3 bases, with 10 bases between.

The chain carries TRBV11-2 and TRBJ1-2; D call uncertain. The germline gives CDR1 SGHAT, CDR2 FQNNGV. Deletions cut 4 bases from V and 5 bases from J, with 8 bases between. This CDR3 region has 12 residues. The CDR3 nucleotides are TGTGCCAGCAGCTCCGAAACTTATGGCTACACCTTC. Encoded protein: CASSSETYGYTF.

The J gene is TRBJ2-1, the V gene TRBV7-3; D perhaps matches TRBD2 (7 bases). V was shortened by 3 bases and J by 9 bases, with 12 bases between the two germline ends. The germline V gene has CDR1 SGHTA and CDR2 FQGTGA. CDR3 size: 13 residues. In DNA, the CDR3 is TGTGCCAGCAGCTTTGGGGGGGGCGGTGAGCAGTTCTTC. Translated, it gives CASSFGGGGEQFF.

V usage is TRBV9 and J usage is TRBJ2-7; a weak D match, TRBD1 (5 bases). The CDR3 sequence is 14 residues long. Trimming removed 0 bases at V and 2 bases at J, with 9 bases between. CDR1 and CDR2 (germline): SGDLS, YYNGEE. The CDR3 spells CASSVGQGPYEQYF. CDR3 nucleotide sequence: TGTGCCAGCAGCGTAGGTCAGGGCCCCTACGAGCAGTACTTC.

This clone was seen a handful of times. This rearrangement joins TRBV6-6 to TRBJ1-5; 7 positions match TRBD1. The V gene end was trimmed by 2 bases and the J gene end by 3 bases; junction bases not matched to a gene: 4. The CDR3 is 15 residues long. The germline gives CDR1 MNHNY, CDR2 SVGAGI (reference sequence). The DNA for the CDR3 is TGTGCCAGCAGTTACAGGGGGACAGTCAATCAGCCCCAGCATTTT. The encoded protein is CASSYRGTVNQPQHF.

J is TRBJ2-1 and V is TRBV5-1, with 16 nucleotides matching TRBD2. The CDR3 is made up of 21 amino acids. The germline V gene has CDR1 SGHRS and CDR2 YFSETQ. The V and J ends lost 7 bases and 4 bases, in that order; junction bases with no gene match: 20. DNA of the CDR3: TGCGCCAGCGGTTCTACAAGCCCGGGACTAGCGGGAGGGCCTAGGTACAATGAGCAGTTCTTC. Amino acid sequence: CASGSTSPGLAGGPRYNEQFF.

There are a few counts of this clone. V gene TRBV30 combines with J gene TRBJ1-1; tentatively, D is TRBD1 (5 bases). The CDR3 is made up of 13 amino acids. Germline assignment: CDR1 GTSNPN and CDR2 SVGIG (reference sequence). Trimming cost V 5 bases and J 0 bases, with 10 bases left between them. CDR3 protein: CAWDSLMNTEAFF. CDR3 DNA sequence: TGTGCCTGGGACAGCCTCATGAACACTGAAGCTTTCTTT. Using reference TRBV30 and TRBJ1-1 for the parts outside the CDR3, the full variable domain is SQTIHQWPATLVQPVGSPLSLECTVEGTSNPNLYWYRQAAGRGLQLLFYSVGIGQISSEVPQNLSASRPQDRQFILSSKKLLLSDSGFYLCAWDSLMNTEAFFGQGTRLTVV.

This clone has more than one count but fewer than ten. In nucleotides, the CDR3 is TGTGCCACGGGGGGAGAACAAGAGACCCAGTACTTC. Its translation is CATGGEQETQYF. This rearrangement joins TRBV10-3 to TRBJ2-5; 7 bases line up with TRBD2. Germline CDR1 is ENHRY and CDR2 is SYGVKD. J was trimmed by 2 bases and V by 10 bases; bases with no gene match: 4. The CDR3 runs 12 residues.

The chain carries TRBV7-6 and TRBJ1-5, with 10 bases lining up with TRBD1. Germline-derived CDR1 and CDR2 are SGHVS and FNYEAQ. The CDR3 runs 21 residues. J was trimmed by 0 bases and V by 4 bases; bases with no gene match: 18. The CDR3 coding sequence is TGTGCCAGCAGCTCCCAGAGGGGCGTGACAGGGGGCGCGAATAGCAATCAGCCCCAGCATTTT. Residues: CASSSQRGVTGGANSNQPQHF.

This chain uses TRBV7-2 with TRBJ2-5; TRBD2 matches at 12 bases. V lost 2 bases and J lost 5; bases outside the gene matches: 3. Germline assignment: CDR1 SGHTA and CDR2 FQGNSA. This CDR3 has 15 amino acids. The CDR3 region is CASSLTSGGRETQYF. The CDR3 region has the DNA TGTGCCAGCAGCTTAACTAGCGGGGGGCGGGAGACCCAGTACTTC.

V and J are TRBV19 and TRBJ2-7; the D gene is possibly TRBD2 (6 bases). The CDR3 sequence is 12 residues long. The ends were cut back, 2 bases at V and 5 bases at J, with 7 bases in the middle. Germline V gene data show CDR1 as LNHDA and CDR2 as SQIVND (reference sequence). The CDR3 sequence is CASSIRRDEQYF. As DNA, the CDR3 is TGTGCCAGTAGTATACGGAGGGACGAGCAGTACTTC.